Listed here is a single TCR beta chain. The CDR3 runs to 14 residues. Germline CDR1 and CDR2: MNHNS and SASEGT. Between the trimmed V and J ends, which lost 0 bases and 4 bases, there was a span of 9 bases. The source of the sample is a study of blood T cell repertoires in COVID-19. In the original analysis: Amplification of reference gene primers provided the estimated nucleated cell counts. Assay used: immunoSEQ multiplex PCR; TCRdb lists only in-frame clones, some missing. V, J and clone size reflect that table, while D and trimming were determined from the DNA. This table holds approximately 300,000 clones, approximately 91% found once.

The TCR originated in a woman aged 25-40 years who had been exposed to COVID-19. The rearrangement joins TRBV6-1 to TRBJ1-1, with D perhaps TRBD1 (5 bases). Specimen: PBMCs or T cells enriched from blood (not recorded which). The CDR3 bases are TGTGCCAGCAGTGAAGCTGAAGACAGCACTGAAGCTTTCTTT. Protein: CASSEAEDSTEAFF.